This T cell receptor beta chain was sequenced for a study of T cells in Graves' hyperthyroidism and ophthalmopathy. Using RNA transcripts as the source, TCR beta CDR3 regions were amplified. When the TCR CDR3 underwent first-round RT-PCR, the HTBI primer set was used. TCRdb used MiXCR to reprocess the multiplex PCR reads, holding one entry per CDR3 protein. There are 250,000 to 300,000 distinct CDR3 sequences in the sample; roughly 15% occur only once, and almost 8% lies in the top ten. The CDR3 loop spans 16 amino acids. Trimming removed 3 bases from V and 1 base from J, with 13 bases in between. Germline CDR1 reads LNHNV; CDR2 reads YYDKDF (reference sequence). In this sample, this clonotype turned up many times.

The TCR comes from a woman under 40 with Graves' hyperthyroidism that later progressed to Graves' ophthalmopathy. Sequencing used blood. V is TRBV15 and J is TRBJ2-1, with D perhaps assigned TRBD1 or TRBD2 (5 bases each). The CDR3 reads CATSSPLEGSYNEQFF. The CDR3 DNA reads TGTGCCACCAGCAGCCCGCTAGAGGGGTCCTACAATGAGCAGTTCTTC.